This T cell receptor beta chain was sequenced during a study of T cell repertoires and Cas9 in healthy adults. Assay used: immunoSEQ multiplex PCR; TCRdb lists only in-frame clones, some missing. The profile covers 20,000 to 25,000 clones, with 90% appearing a single time and approximately 0.69% taken by the ten largest. The sample holds one count of this clone. CDR3 length: 14 amino acids. Germline lookup yields CDR1 LNHDA and CDR2 SQIVND (reference sequence). The V gene end was trimmed by 5 bases and the J gene end by 4 bases; junction bases not matched to a gene: 6. This chain links TRBV19 with TRBJ2-3; 7 nucleotides line up with TRBD1. Sequencing input: CD4+ effector T cells (CD127+, CD25-, CD137-, CD154-) from PBMCs; culture status not recorded. This sequence originates from a human donor in good health. The CDR3 DNA reads TGTGCCAGTAGTCAGGGGGTAACCCCAGATACGCAGTATTTT. Its translation: CASSQGVTPDTQYF.